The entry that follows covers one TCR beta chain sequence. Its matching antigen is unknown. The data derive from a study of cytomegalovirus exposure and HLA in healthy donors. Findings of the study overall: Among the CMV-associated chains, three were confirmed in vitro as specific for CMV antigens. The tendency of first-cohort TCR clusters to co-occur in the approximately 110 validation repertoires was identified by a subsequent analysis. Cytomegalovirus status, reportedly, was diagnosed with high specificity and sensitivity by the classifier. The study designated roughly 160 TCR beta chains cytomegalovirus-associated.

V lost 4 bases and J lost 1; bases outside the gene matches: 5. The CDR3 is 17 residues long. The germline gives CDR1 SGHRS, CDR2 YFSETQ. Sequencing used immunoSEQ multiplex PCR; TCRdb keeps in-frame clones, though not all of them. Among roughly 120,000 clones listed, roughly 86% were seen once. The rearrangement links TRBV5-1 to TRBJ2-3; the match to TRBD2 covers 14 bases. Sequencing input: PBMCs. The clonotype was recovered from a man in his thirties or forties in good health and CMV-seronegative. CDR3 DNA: TGCGCCAGCAGCACCGGACTAGCGGGGGGACGCACAGATACGCAGTATTTT. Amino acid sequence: CASSTGLAGGRTDTQYF.